Listed below are T cell receptor beta chains from one sample, sequenced in a study of breast tumors, draining lymph nodes, adjacent tissues. TCRdb reanalysed the multiplex PCR reads using MiXCR and keeps one entry per CDR3 protein. Of 60,000 to 70,000 distinct CDR3 sequences listed, roughly 57% are singletons. The material sequenced was breast tumor tissue. The receptors were sampled from a female donor with breast cancer. Some clones in this sample may be carry-over from other donors' samples. CDR3s include the opening cysteine and the closing phenylalanine or tryptophan. A D gene is named only where the DNA matches it firmly. Some rows mark clone size as missing; the rest say once, few, many or name a class of expanded clone.

V	D	size	J	CDR3	DNA
TRBV20-1	.	.	TRBJ1-2	CSAPEWDGDYGYTF	TGCAGTGCTCCCGAGTGGGACGGCGACTATGGCTACACCTTC
TRBV19	.	few	TRBJ2-1	CASPFPLCSYNEQFF	TGTGCCAGCCCCTTCCCACTGTGCTCCTACAATGAGCAGTTCTTC
TRBV7-2	.	.	TRBJ2-5	CASSFSGQETQYF	TGTGCCAGCAGCTTCTCAGGCCAAGAGACCCAGTACTTC
TRBV20-1	TRBD2	.	TRBJ2-3	CSALRQGLAGWGPPDTQYF	TGCAGTGCTCTCCGACAGGGACTAGCGGGATGGGGGCCCCCAGATACGCAGTATTTT
TRBV6-2/TRBV6-3	.	few	TRBJ2-5	CASTYGAEPPLLETGWETQYF	TGTGCCAGCACCTACGGGGCGGAACCCCCTTTACTTGAGACAGGATGGGAGACCCAGTACTTC
TRBV29-1	.	.	TRBJ1-2	CGGTDSKLASGYTF	TGCGGGGGGACCGATAGTAAGCTCGCCTCTGGCTACACCTTC
TRBV12-3/TRBV12-4	.	.	TRBJ1-6	CASSSIVGAYSPLHF	TGTGCCAGCAGTTCTATAGTGGGCGCTTATTCACCCCTCCACTTT
TRBV20-1	TRBD1	many	TRBJ2-1	CSARGRRQGNNEQFF	TGCAGTGCTAGAGGGAGGAGACAGGGGAACAATGAGCAGTTCTTC
TRBV20-1	.	.	TRBJ1-3	CSALQGSSNYGNTIYF	TGCAGTGCTCTCCAAGGTTCCAGTAACTATGGAAACACCATATATTTT
TRBV12-3/TRBV12-4	TRBD1	.	TRBJ2-7	CASSKGQARTYEQYF	TGTGCCAGCAGTAAGGGACAGGCGAGAACCTACGAGCAGTACTTC
TRBV6-2/TRBV6-3	.	.	TRBJ1-5	CASRPTGLSNQPQHF	TGTGCCAGCAGGCCTACAGGGCTAAGCAATCAGCCCCAGCATTTT
TRBV30	.	.	TRBJ1-4	CAWSVPGLSSGKLFF	TGTGCCTGGAGTGTACCTGGACTGAGCTCTGGAAAACTGTTTTTT
TRBV7-6	.	many	TRBJ1-6	CASSPEGGLSYNSPLHF	TGTGCCAGCAGCCCTGAGGGGGGGCTTAGTTATAATTCACCCCTCCACTTT
TRBV5-1	.	.	TRBJ2-5	CASSPAVDQETQYF	TGCGCCAGCAGCCCGGCGGTGGATCAAGAGACCCAGTACTTC
TRBV19	.	many	TRBJ2-7	CASSSNRGGEQYF	TGTGCCAGTAGTAGTAACAGGGGAGGTGAGCAGTACTTC
TRBV20-1	.	.	TRBJ2-5	CSALGTWGAPYF	TGCAGTGCCCTAGGGACTTGGGGGGCCCCGTACTTC